The entry that follows covers one TCR beta chain sequence. Produced via immunoSEQ multiplex PCR; TCRdb's table is partial and in-frame only. The sample has about 91,000 clones, 84% seen once. The data belong to a study of OX40 agonist ivuxolimab in advanced cancers. Study summary: Patients achieving partial responses numbered three: one hepatocellular carcinoma case and two cutaneous melanoma cases.

CDR3 length equals 12 residues. V gave up 5 bases and J gave up 0 bases, with 3 bases separating them. Germline loops: CDR1 SGHVS, CDR2 FNYEAQ. This clonotype was sampled from an adult with an advanced solid tumor such as melanoma, head and neck, liver or kidney cancer. Sequences were derived from CD4+ or CD8+ T cells sorted from blood, sampled in a trial of the OX40 agonist ivuxolimab. The V gene is TRBV7-6, the J gene TRBJ2-3, with D hard to call. The CDR3 protein is CASSRSTDTQYF. CDR3 DNA sequence: TGTGCCAGCAGCCGAAGCACAGATACGCAGTATTTT.